Presented here are 18 T cell receptor beta chains from one specimen sequenced in a study of blood T cell repertoires in COVID-19. Some clones are missing from TCRdb's copy, which holds only in-frame ones; the method was immunoSEQ multiplex PCR. Of 180,000 or so clones in the sample, 70% to 90% were seen once. Sequencing used peripheral blood. Receptors originate from a man aged 40-50 years who had recovered from COVID-19.

This chain uses TRBV4-3 with TRBJ1-1; D remains unclear. Trimming stripped 0 bases from V and 4 bases from J, with 6 bases between. CDR1 LGHNA and CDR2 YSLEER come from the germline V gene. This CDR3 spans 13 amino acids. The CDR3: CASSQDHSTEAFF. Written as DNA, the CDR3 is TGCGCCAGCAGCCAAGATCACAGCACTGAAGCTTTCTTT.

The chain carries TRBV12-3 or TRBV12-4 and TRBJ1-1; D unclear. This CDR3 comprises 13 residues. Trimming pared 2 bases from V and 4 bases from J, leaving 8 bases between. DNA of the CDR3: TGTGCCAGCAGTTTATTGGAGGGCACTGAAGCTTTCTTT. This gives the protein CASSLLEGTEAFF.

The chain employs TRBV4-1 and TRBJ2-3; TRBD1 aligns across 8 bases. Germline CDR1 reads MGHRA; CDR2 reads YSYEKL. This CDR3 is 15 amino acids long. Trimming took 3 bases from V and 6 from J; bases not matched to a gene: 8. For the CDR3, the DNA is TGCGCCAGCAGCCAGCCGGGACAGGTGAAGGATACGCAGTATTTT. Amino acids: CASSQPGQVKDTQYF.

This clone turned up a few times. The DNA of the CDR3 is TGTGCCAGCAGCCGTTTAAGACAGGGCACTGAAGCTTTCTTT. Protein sequence: CASSRLRQGTEAFF. The rearrangement uses TRBV3-1 (or the pseudogene TRBV3-2) and TRBJ1-1; 7 positions match TRBD1. V was pared by 4 bases and J by 4 bases, with 6 bases of the junction left unmatched. The germline V gene encodes CDR1 LGHDT and CDR2 YNNKEL (reference sequence). The CDR3 runs to 14 residues.

CDR3 region: CASSKTRLSTDTQYF. The CDR3 DNA sequence: TGTGCCAGCAGCAAGACTAGACTTAGCACAGATACGCAGTATTTT. This sequence joins TRBV11-1 and TRBJ2-3; D may be TRBD2 (6 bases). V dropped 5 bases and J dropped 0 bases, with 12 bases sitting between them. CDR3 length: 15 amino acids. Germline values: CDR1 SGHAT, CDR2 FQDESV (reference sequence).

This chain connects TRBV7-6 to TRBJ2-2; 8 nucleotides agree with TRBD2. The ends lost 8 bases at V and 1 base at J; junction bases unmatched: 6. In germline, CDR1 is SGHVS, CDR2 FNYEAQ. The CDR3 is 15 residues long. CDR3 sequence reads: CASATSGQNTGELFF. In nucleotides, the CDR3 is TGTGCCAGCGCCACTAGCGGACAGAACACCGGGGAGCTGTTTTTT.

The chain uses TRBV6-4 and TRBJ2-1, with D unresolved. This CDR3 region has 11 residues. CDR1 is MRHNA, CDR2 SNTAGT, per germline. Trimming cost V 6 bases and J 9 bases, with 9 bases left between them. CDR3 nucleotides: TGTGCCAGCAGCCAGGAAGGTGAGCAGTTCTTC. Amino acid sequence: CASSQEGEQFF.

This chain connects TRBV5-6 to TRBJ1-2; no firm D call. V was pared by 0 bases and J by 0 bases, with 6 bases between. The CDR3 has 14 residues. Germline assignment: CDR1 SGHDT and CDR2 YYEEEE. In nucleotides, the CDR3 is TGTGCCAGCAGCTTGGTAGAGTCTAACTATGGCTACACCTTC. It is translated as CASSLVESNYGYTF.

This chain links TRBV19 with TRBJ1-5; the match to TRBD1 covers 8 bases. In germline, CDR1 is LNHDA, CDR2 SQIVND (reference sequence). With V trimmed by 7 bases and J by 1 base, 3 bases remained unmatched. CDR3 length: 14 residues. The CDR3 DNA reads TGTGCCAGTACCCGGACAGGGAGCAATCAGCCCCAGCATTTT. Translated: CASTRTGSNQPQHF.

V usage is TRBV4-3 and J usage is TRBJ2-2, with TRBD2 identical over 11 bases. This CDR3 has 18 residues. With V trimmed by 7 bases and J by 3 bases, 13 bases remained unmatched. CDR1 and CDR2 from the germline V gene are LGHNA and YSLEER. CDR3 bases: TGCGCCAGCATTCCGGAACTAGCGGGAGAAGTGGACACCGGGGAGCTGTTTTTT. Amino acids: CASIPELAGEVDTGELFF.

The rearrangement joins TRBV9 to TRBJ1-4; D not certain. Germline V gene data show CDR1 as SGDLS and CDR2 as YYNGEE. The CDR3 extends over 14 amino acids. The V end lost 0 bases, the J end lost 3 bases, and 6 bases lay between the germline ends. CDR3 in DNA: TGTGCCAGCAGCGTAGGGCGGTCTAATGAAAAACTGTTTTTT. This gives the protein CASSVGRSNEKLFF.

This chain links TRBV28 with TRBJ1-2; D is perhaps TRBD1 (5 bases). The V gene's germline CDR1 is MDHEN and CDR2 SYDVKM. CDR3 size: 12 residues. V shed 6 bases and J shed 8 bases, with 13 bases lying between them. Written as DNA, the CDR3 is TGTGCCAGCAGCTTTACCGGGGGGGGCTACACCTTC. Translating it yields CASSFTGGGYTF.

The rearrangement joins TRBV4-3 to TRBJ1-1, with D hard to call. The CDR3 has 15 residues. CDR1 LGHNA and CDR2 YSLEER come from the germline V gene. V was cut by 0 bases and J by 2 bases, with 10 bases left in between. The CDR3 coding sequence is TGCGCCAGCAGCCAAGATGGCCAGCGAAACACTGAAGCTTTCTTT. It yields the protein CASSQDGQRNTEAFF.

The V call is TRBV29-1, the J call TRBJ2-6; D remains ambiguous. Germline loops: CDR1 SQVTM, CDR2 ANQGSEA. The CDR3 covers 13 residues. The germline V and J ends were trimmed by 5 bases and 0 bases, with 5 bases remaining between them. The CDR3 is CSVMRSGANVLTF. The DNA of the CDR3 is TGCAGCGTTATGCGCTCTGGGGCCAACGTCCTGACTTTC.

The chain couples TRBV25-1 to TRBJ1-4, with D possibly being TRBD1 (5 bases). Per germline, CDR1 MGHDK and CDR2 SYGVNS. V shed 6 bases and J shed 1 base, with 12 bases lying between them. The CDR3 extends over 15 amino acids. The CDR3 coding sequence is TGTGCCAGCAGGCTATCGGGGGGAACTAATGAAAAACTGTTTTTT. Its translation: CASRLSGGTNEKLFF. Combining the CDR3 with reference TRBV25-1 and TRBJ1-4 gives the whole variable domain EADIYQTPRYLVIGTGKKITLECSQTMGHDKMYWYQQDPGMELHLIHYSYGVNSTEKGDLSSESTVSRIRTEHFPLTLESARPSHTSQYLCASRLSGGTNEKLFFGSGTQLSVL.

The genes are TRBV28 and TRBJ1-2; 8 bases align to TRBD1. The CDR3 loop spans 14 amino acids. The trim removed 5 bases at V and 8 bases at J, leaving 10 bases unmatched. Germline CDR1 and CDR2: MDHEN and SYDVKM. CDR3 residues: CASSGWTGLYGYTF. DNA for the CDR3: TGTGCCAGCAGTGGCTGGACAGGGCTCTACGGCTACACCTTC.

V and J are TRBV4-2 and TRBJ2-7; D is perhaps TRBD1 (6 bases). V lost 1 base, J lost 5 bases, and 15 bases lay in between. Per the germline V gene, CDR1 is LGHNA and CDR2 is YNFKEQ. The CDR3 length is 15 residues. CDR3 residues: CASSQADKQGDEQYF. As DNA, the CDR3 is TGTGCCAGCAGCCAAGCTGACAAACAGGGAGACGAGCAGTACTTC.

The chain carries TRBV29-1 and TRBJ2-7; D is perhaps TRBD1 (6 bases). The CDR3 has 13 amino acids. Deletions cut 5 bases from V and 5 bases from J, with 16 bases between. Germline lookup yields CDR1 SQVTM and CDR2 ANQGSEA. CDR3 sequence reads: CSVLTGSGHEQYF. The CDR3 DNA follows: TGCAGCGTTCTAACAGGGTCGGGCCACGAGCAGTACTTC.